The present T cell receptor (beta chain) was sequenced within a study of T cells in Graves' hyperthyroidism and ophthalmopathy. The source material, RNA transcripts, was used to amplify TCR beta CDR3 regions. HTBI primers were used for first-round RT-PCR of the TCR CDR3. Using its own MiXCR run on the multiplex PCR reads, TCRdb lists one record per CDR3 protein. The data contain 250,000 or so distinct CDR3 sequences, roughly 15% of them singletons. The germline V gene has CDR1 SGHDN and CDR2 FVKESK. CDR3 length: 16 residues. The V segment lost 4 bases and the J segment 6 bases; nucleotides outside the gene matches: 12.

This chain joins TRBV14 and TRBJ2-1; TRBD2 aligns across 7 bases. This TCR came from a woman in her 40s with Graves' hyperthyroidism that later progressed to Graves' ophthalmopathy. The material sequenced was blood. The CDR3 nucleotides are TGTGCCAGCAGCCCACTGCTAGGCGGGAGAATCAATGAGCAGTTCTTC. It encodes CASSPLLGGRINEQFF.